The clone carrying this T cell receptor beta chain was seen repeatedly, ten times or more. Its antigen is unidentified. This sample's time point: newly diagnosed GD, antithyroid drugs for less than 3 months. The TCR library used RNA extracted from PBMCs. The sample is drawn from a study of regulatory T cells in long-lasting Graves disease. Study-level findings and limits: Graves' patients with persistent disease showed TCR diversity lower than patients newly diagnosed.

Germline lookup yields CDR1 MNHEY and CDR2 SMNVEV (reference sequence). V trimming: 4 bases; J trimming: 0 bases; junction bases outside the gene matches: 12. The CDR3 loop spans 18 amino acids. According to the study, TCR beta libraries were built with iRepertoire HTBI primers and CDR3-region Arm-PCR. MiXCR, applied by TCRdb to the multiplex PCR reads, yields one record per CDR3 protein. The sample yields about 210,000 distinct CDR3 sequences, roughly 19% seen once. The sample was also reused in another study, on T cells in Graves' hyperthyroidism and ophthalmopathy.

The chain combines TRBV27 with TRBJ2-1, with 7 bases lining up with TRBD1. The receptor was isolated from a woman aged 25 to 39 with Graves disease. Sequencing used peripheral blood mononuclear cells (PBMCs), obtained at new diagnosis, from a patient treated with antithyroid drugs. CDR3 bases: TGTGCCAGCAGTTCCCTCCGGGACAGCGAGAGCTCCTACAATGAGCAGTTCTTC. Protein product: CASSSLRDSESSYNEQFF.